This TCR beta chain was documented in a study of blood T cell repertoires in COVID-19. About the study: The United States, Italy and Spain provided the acute and convalescent COVID-19 samples. PBMCs, B-cell-depleted T cells, or T cells provided the cDNA or gDNA that made up the material.

Authors' analysis steps: Quantification of nucleated cells was approximated via reference gene primer amplification. Data came from immunoSEQ multiplex PCR; TCRdb stores just in-frame clones and leaves some out. V and J calls and clone size are those listed in that table; D and trimming were worked out from the DNA. In the table there are 290,000 or so clones, approximately 86% of which are singletons. The CDR3 is made up of 12 amino acids. Trimming stripped 0 bases from V and 9 bases from J, with 7 bases between. Germline V gives CDR1 SGHDT, CDR2 YYEEEE. The chain couples TRBV5-6 to TRBJ2-1; D is perhaps TRBD1 (6 bases). The source of this sequence is a man aged 65 to 79 with acute or convalescent COVID-19. Sequencing was carried out using peripheral blood. CDR3 protein: CASSLGRGEQFF. The DNA for the CDR3 is TGTGCCAGCAGCTTGGGCAGGGGTGAGCAGTTCTTC.